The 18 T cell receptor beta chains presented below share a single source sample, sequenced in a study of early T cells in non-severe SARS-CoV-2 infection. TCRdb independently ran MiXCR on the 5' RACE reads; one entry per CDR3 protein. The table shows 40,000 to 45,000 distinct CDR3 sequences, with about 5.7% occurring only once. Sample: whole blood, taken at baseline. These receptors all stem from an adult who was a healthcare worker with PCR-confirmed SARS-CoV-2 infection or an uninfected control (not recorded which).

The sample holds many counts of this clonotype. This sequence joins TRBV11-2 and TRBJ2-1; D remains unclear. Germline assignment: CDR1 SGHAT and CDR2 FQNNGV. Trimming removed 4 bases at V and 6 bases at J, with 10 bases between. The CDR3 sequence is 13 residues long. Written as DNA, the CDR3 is TGTGCCAGCAGCTCGCCAGGTATCAATGAGCAGTTCTTC. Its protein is CASSSPGINEQFF. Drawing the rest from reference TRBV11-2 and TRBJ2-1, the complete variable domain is EAGVAQSPRYKIIEKRQSVAFWCNPISGHATLYWYQQILGQGPKLLIQFQNNGVVDDSQLPKDRFSAERLKGVDSTLKIQPAKLEDSAVYLCASSSPGINEQFFGPGTRLTVL.

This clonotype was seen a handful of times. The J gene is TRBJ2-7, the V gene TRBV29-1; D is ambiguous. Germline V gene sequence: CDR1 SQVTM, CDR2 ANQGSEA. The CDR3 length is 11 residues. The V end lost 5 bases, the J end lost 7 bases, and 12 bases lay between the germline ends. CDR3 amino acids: CSVSAGSEQYF. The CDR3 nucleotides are TGCAGCGTTTCTGCCGGGTCGGAGCAGTACTTC.

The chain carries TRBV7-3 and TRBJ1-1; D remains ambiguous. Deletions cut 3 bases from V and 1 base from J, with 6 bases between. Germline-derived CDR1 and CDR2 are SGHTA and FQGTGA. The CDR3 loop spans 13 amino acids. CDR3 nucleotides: TGTGCCAGCAGCTTTGAGGAGAACACTGAAGCTTTCTTT. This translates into CASSFEENTEAFF.

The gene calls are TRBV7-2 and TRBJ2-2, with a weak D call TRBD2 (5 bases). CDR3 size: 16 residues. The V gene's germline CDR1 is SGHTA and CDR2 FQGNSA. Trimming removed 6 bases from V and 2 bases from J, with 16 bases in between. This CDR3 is CASRRTSSYNTGELFF. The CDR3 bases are TGTGCCAGCAGACGCACGTCTAGCTATAACACCGGGGAGCTGTTTTTT.

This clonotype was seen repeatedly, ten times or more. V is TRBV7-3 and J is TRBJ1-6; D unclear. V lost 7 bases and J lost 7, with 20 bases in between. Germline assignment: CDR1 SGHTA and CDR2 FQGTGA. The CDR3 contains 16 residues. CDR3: CASTSLGQGRNSPLHF. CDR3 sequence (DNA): TGTGCCAGCACCTCCTTGGGCCAAGGGAGAAATTCACCCCTCCACTTT.

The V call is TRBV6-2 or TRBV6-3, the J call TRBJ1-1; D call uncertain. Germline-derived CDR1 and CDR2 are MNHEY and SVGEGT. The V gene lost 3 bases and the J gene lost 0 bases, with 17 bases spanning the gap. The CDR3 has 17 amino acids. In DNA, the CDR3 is TGTGCCAGCAGTTATAGGAATCAGCGGGGATTGAACACTGAAGCTTTCTTT. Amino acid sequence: CASSYRNQRGLNTEAFF.

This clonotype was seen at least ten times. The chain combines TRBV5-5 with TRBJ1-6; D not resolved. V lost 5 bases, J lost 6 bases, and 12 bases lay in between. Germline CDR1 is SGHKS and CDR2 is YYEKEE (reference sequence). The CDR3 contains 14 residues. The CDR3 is CASRRQQPNSPLHF. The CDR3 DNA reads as TGTGCCAGCAGACGCCAACAGCCTAATTCACCCCTCCACTTT.

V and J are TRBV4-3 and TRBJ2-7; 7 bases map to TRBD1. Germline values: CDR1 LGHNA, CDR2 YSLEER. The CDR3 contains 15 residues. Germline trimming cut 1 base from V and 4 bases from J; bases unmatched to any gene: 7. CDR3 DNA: TGCGCCAGCAGCCAAGGGGCCCAGGGGGTTTACGAGCAGTACTTC. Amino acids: CASSQGAQGVYEQYF.

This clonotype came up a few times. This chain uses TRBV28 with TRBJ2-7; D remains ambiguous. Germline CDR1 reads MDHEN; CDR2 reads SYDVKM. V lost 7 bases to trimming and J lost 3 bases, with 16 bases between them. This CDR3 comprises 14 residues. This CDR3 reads CASTRRMDSYEQYF. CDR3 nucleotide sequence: TGTGCCAGCACGAGACGGATGGATAGCTACGAGCAGTACTTC.

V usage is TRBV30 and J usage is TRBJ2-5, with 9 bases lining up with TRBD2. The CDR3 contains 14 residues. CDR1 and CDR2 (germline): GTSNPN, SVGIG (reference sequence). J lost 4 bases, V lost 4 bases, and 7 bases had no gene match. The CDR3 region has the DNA TGTGCCTGGAAAAGCGGGGGGCAACGAGAGACCCAGTACTTC. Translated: CAWKSGGQRETQYF.

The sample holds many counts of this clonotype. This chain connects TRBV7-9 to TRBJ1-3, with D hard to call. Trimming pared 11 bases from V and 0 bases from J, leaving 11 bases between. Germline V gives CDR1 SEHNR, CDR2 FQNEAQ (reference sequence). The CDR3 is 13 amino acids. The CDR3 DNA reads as TGTGCCGGAAGACTTGGCTCTGGAAACACCATATATTTT. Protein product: CAGRLGSGNTIYF.

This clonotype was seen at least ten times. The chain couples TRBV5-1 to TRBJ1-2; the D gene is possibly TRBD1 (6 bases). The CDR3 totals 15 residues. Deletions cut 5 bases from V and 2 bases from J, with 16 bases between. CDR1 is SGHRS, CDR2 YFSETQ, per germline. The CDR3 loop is CASRGASRLNYGYTF. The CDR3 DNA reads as TGCGCCAGCAGGGGGGCATCAAGGCTGAACTATGGCTACACCTTC.

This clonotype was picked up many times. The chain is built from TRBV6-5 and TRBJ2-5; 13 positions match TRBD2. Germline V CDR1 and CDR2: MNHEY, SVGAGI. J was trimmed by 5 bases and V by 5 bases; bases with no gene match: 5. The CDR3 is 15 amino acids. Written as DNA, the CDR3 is TGTGCCAGCAGTACGGGACTAGCGGGAACGGAGACCCAGTACTTC. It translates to CASSTGLAGTETQYF.

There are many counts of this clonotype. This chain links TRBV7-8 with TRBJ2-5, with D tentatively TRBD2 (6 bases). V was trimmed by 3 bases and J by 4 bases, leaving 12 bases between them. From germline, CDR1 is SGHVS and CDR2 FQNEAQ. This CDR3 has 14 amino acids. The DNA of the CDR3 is TGTGCCAGCAGCTTGGGAATGGGGGGAGAGACCCAGTACTTC. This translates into CASSLGMGGETQYF.

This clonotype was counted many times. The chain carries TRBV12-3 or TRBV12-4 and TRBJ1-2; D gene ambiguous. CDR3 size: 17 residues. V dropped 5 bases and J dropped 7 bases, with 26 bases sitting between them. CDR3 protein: CASSTSILTRAVVGYTF. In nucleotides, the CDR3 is TGTGCCAGCAGTACATCCATCCTTACCCGGGCCGTAGTTGGCTACACCTTC.

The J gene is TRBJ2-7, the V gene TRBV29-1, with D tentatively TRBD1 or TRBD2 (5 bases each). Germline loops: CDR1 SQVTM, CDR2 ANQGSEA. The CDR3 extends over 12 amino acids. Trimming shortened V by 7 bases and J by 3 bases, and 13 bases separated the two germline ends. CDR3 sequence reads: CSAGTASYEQYF. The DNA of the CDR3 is TGCAGCGCCGGGACGGCCAGCTACGAGCAGTACTTC.

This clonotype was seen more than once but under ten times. The CDR3 nucleotides are TGTGCCAGCAGTCCCTATAGCGGGAAGGAGACCCAGTACTTC. This sequence encodes CASSPYSGKETQYF. The chain couples TRBV2 to TRBJ2-5, with 8 nucleotides matching TRBD2. V lost 5 bases to trimming and J lost 5 bases; unmatched junction nucleotides: 7. Germline-derived CDR1 and CDR2 are SNHLY and FYNNEI. The CDR3 sequence is 14 residues long. The variable domain in full, with the rest retrieved from reference TRBV2 and TRBJ2-5, is EPEVTQTPSHQVTQMGQEVILRCVPISNHLYFYWYRQILGQKVEFLVSFYNNEISEKSEIFDDQFSVERPDGSNFTLKIRSTKLEDSAMYFCASSPYSGKETQYFGPGTRLLVL.

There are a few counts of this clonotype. In DNA form, the CDR3 reads TGTGCCAGCAGTCCGTTGCCCAATCAGCCCCAGCATTTT. This encodes CASSPLPNQPQHF. The chain has TRBV6-1 and TRBJ1-5, with unresolved D. Germline lookup yields CDR1 MNHNS and CDR2 SASEGT. The CDR3 contains 13 residues. V shed 5 bases and J shed 3 bases, with 8 bases lying between them.